This T cell receptor beta chain was observed in a study of shared clonotypes between healthy human individuals. The assay was immunoSEQ multiplex PCR, and TCRdb's table has in-frame clones only and misses some. The sample contains roughly 2 million clones, less than 95% of which appear only once. This CDR3 is 15 amino acids long. The germline gives CDR1 MNHEY, CDR2 SMNVEV (reference sequence). V shed 2 bases and J shed 2 bases, with 10 bases lying between them. Naive CD8 cells lacked CD45RO, underwent positive selection for CCR7 and left out terminally differentiated effector memory CD45RA+ cells. The specimen was naive CD8+ T cells sorted from blood. The source of this sequence is a young man in good health. V is TRBV27 and J is TRBJ2-1; D is uncertain. The CDR3 nucleotides read TGTGCCAGCAGTTTAATCGGGTACCCCTACAATGAGCAGTTCTTC. The encoded protein is CASSLIGYPYNEQFF.